The 23 T cell receptor beta chains below come from one sample, sequenced in a study of T-cell reconstitution after alpha-beta-depleted transplantation in children. The TCRbeta library incorporated unique molecular identifiers. TCRdb recomputed calls from the PCR reads with MiXCR, one row per CDR3 protein. The sample includes 900,000 or so distinct CDR3 sequences, approximately 15% of them seen just once. The material sequenced was PBMCs, mostly from graft donor cells, taken 360 days after TCRalphabeta/CD19-depleted stem cell transplant. The receptor set was obtained from a male patient aged 5 to 17 who had a stem cell transplant for acute lymphoblastic leukemia, so the T cells may come from the graft donor.

This clonotype was detected a few times. The V call is TRBV7-9, the J call TRBJ2-1, with D maybe TRBD1 (6 bases). Per the germline V gene, CDR1 is SEHNR and CDR2 is FQNEAQ (reference sequence). V lost 4 bases and J lost 4, with 20 bases in between. The CDR3 contains 17 residues. DNA for the CDR3: TGTGCCAGCAGCTCTACCCTGGACAGTTCAGGGTACAATGAGCAGTTCTTC. It is translated as CASSSTLDSSGYNEQFF.

Ten or more counts support this clonotype. The chain has TRBV24-1 and TRBJ2-1; TRBD2 agrees at 7 bases. After removal of 1 base from V and 2 bases from J, the junction contained 4 bases not matched to a gene. The CDR3 has 16 residues. Germline CDR1 is KGHDR and CDR2 is SFDVKD. The CDR3 loop is CATSDFGSGPYNEQFF. The CDR3 DNA reads TGTGCCACCAGTGATTTTGGTAGCGGGCCCTACAATGAGCAGTTCTTC.

The chain links TRBV20-1 to TRBJ2-7; 10 nucleotides align to TRBD2. Germline V lookup: CDR1 DFQATT, CDR2 SNEGSKA (reference sequence). The CDR3 runs to 15 residues. Trimming cost V 1 base and J 3 bases; bases outside gene matches: 6. CDR3 sequence reads: CSARVLLAGLYEQYF. CDR3 bases: TGCAGTGCTAGAGTTCTACTAGCGGGACTCTACGAGCAGTACTTC.

This clonotype was seen a few times. The J gene is TRBJ2-3, the V gene TRBV15; 7 positions agree with TRBD2. In germline, CDR1 is LNHNV, CDR2 YYDKDF (reference sequence). The CDR3 runs to 16 residues. Trimming at V came to 0 bases and at J to 3 bases, leaving 6 bases not matched to a gene. The CDR3 is CATSRDWLAATDTQYF. CDR3 coding DNA: TGTGCCACCAGCAGAGATTGGCTAGCGGCGACAGATACGCAGTATTTT.

This clonotype came up a few times. The CDR3 is CATSDLSPARDEQFF. Written as DNA, the CDR3 is TGTGCCACCAGTGATTTGAGCCCCGCCCGGGACGAGCAGTTCTTC. The genes are TRBV24-1 and TRBJ2-1, with D perhaps given as TRBD1 or TRBD2 (5 bases each). This CDR3 region has 15 residues. The V end was cut by 0 bases, the J end by 10 bases, with 15 bases between. CDR1 is KGHDR, CDR2 SFDVKD, per germline.

The chain employs TRBV25-1 and TRBJ2-7; D is unresolved. The V gene lost 4 bases and the J gene lost 3 bases, with 13 bases spanning the gap. This CDR3 contains 14 residues. Germline lookup yields CDR1 MGHDK and CDR2 SYGVNS. The CDR3 sequence is CASSGRATNYEQYF. CDR3 in DNA: TGTGCCAGCAGTGGCCGGGCCACTAACTACGAGCAGTACTTC.

This clonotype has just a few counts. The chain couples TRBV5-1 to TRBJ2-4; D gene ambiguous. V dropped 4 bases and J dropped 4 bases, with 9 bases sitting between them. Per the germline V gene, CDR1 is SGHRS and CDR2 is YFSETQ. CDR3 length: 13 residues. DNA of the CDR3: TGCGCCAGCAGCCCTCGCAGGAAAAACATTCAGTACTTC. Translated, it gives CASSPRRKNIQYF.

J is TRBJ2-5 and V is TRBV20-1; either TRBD1 or TRBD2 may fit D (6 bases each). The V gene's germline CDR1 is DFQATT and CDR2 SNEGSKA (reference sequence). This CDR3 has 16 amino acids. The ends were cut back, 1 base at V and 1 base at J, with 16 bases in the middle. The CDR3 here is CSARGLTRGIQETQYF. DNA for the CDR3: TGCAGTGCTAGAGGTCTGACTAGGGGGATCCAAGAGACCCAGTACTTC.

The CDR3 is CASSQPYATVTPTADEQFF. In nucleotides, the CDR3 is TGTGCCAGCAGCCAACCCTATGCGACAGTCACCCCCACCGCGGATGAGCAGTTCTTC. The V and J genes are TRBV3-1 and TRBJ2-1, with a tentative D call TRBD1 (5 bases). Trimming cost V 2 bases and J 8 bases, with 28 bases left between them. Germline V CDR1 and CDR2: LGHDT, YNNKEL (reference sequence). The CDR3 spans 19 residues.

This clonotype was picked up many times. The V call is TRBV3-1, the J call TRBJ2-7; D uncertain. The ends were cut back, 6 bases at V and 4 bases at J, with 13 bases in the middle. Germline V gene sequence: CDR1 LGHDT, CDR2 YNNKEL (reference sequence). The CDR3 consists of 13 residues. CDR3 residues: CASSRQLEYEQYF. As DNA, the CDR3 is TGTGCCAGCAGTCGTCAACTGGAATACGAGCAGTACTTC.

The table lists this clonotype with many counts. The V and J genes are TRBV3-1 and TRBJ1-5, with D unresolved. This CDR3 comprises 15 residues. CDR1 LGHDT and CDR2 YNNKEL come from the germline V gene (reference sequence). V was clipped by 2 bases and J by 7 bases, with 15 bases between them. DNA for the CDR3: TGTGCCAGCAGCCAAATTTTTTCGGGGAGGCAGCCCCAGCATTTT. This encodes CASSQIFSGRQPQHF. Filled out from reference TRBV3-1 and TRBJ1-5, the complete variable domain reads DTAVSQTPKYLVTQMGNDKSIKCEQNLGHDTMYWYKQDSKKFLKIMFSYNNKELIINETVPNRFSPKSPDKAHLNLHINSLELGDSAVYFCASSQIFSGRQPQHFGDGTRLSIL.

The genes are TRBV11-2 and TRBJ2-3, with D possibly called TRBD1 or TRBD2 (5 bases each). Germline values: CDR1 SGHAT, CDR2 FQNNGV. This CDR3 region has 15 residues. V lost 2 bases and J 1 base, leaving 10 bases between the germline ends. In DNA, the CDR3 is TGTGCCAGCAGCTTATACCGGGACGGCACAGATACGCAGTATTTT. Translating it yields CASSLYRDGTDTQYF.

To note about this clonotype: The junction departs from germline at one end; a sequencing error may be responsible. The gene calls are TRBV6-1 and TRBJ2-3; D is perhaps TRBD1 (5 bases). Germline V gene data show CDR1 as MNHNS and CDR2 as SASEGT. This CDR3 has 13 residues. The CDR3 DNA sequence: TGTGCCAGCAGCCCTCTCAGAAGGACATTTTCGAGTTTT. It specifies CASSPLRRTFSSF.

This clonotype was seen a handful of times. The chain carries TRBV20-1 and TRBJ2-1, with 12 nucleotides matching TRBD2. This CDR3 comprises 15 residues. Germline V gene lookup returns CDR1 DFQATT and CDR2 SNEGSKA (reference sequence). Trimming removed 2 bases from V and 8 bases from J; junction bases left unmatched: 7. The CDR3 DNA is TGCAGTGCTAGAAGACTAGCGGGGGTTGGGGATGAGCAGTTCTTC. It translates to CSARRLAGVGDEQFF.

In its sample, this clonotype was seen a few times. This chain's CDR3 is CASSFSPYQETQYF. The DNA of the CDR3 is TGTGCCAGCAGTTTTTCCCCGTACCAAGAGACCCAGTACTTC. V usage is TRBV27 and J usage is TRBJ2-5, with D hard to call. The germline gives CDR1 MNHEY, CDR2 SMNVEV (reference sequence). This CDR3 is 14 amino acids long. The ends were cut back, 3 bases at V and 0 bases at J, with 8 bases in the middle.

The rearrangement uses TRBV12-3 or TRBV12-4 and TRBJ2-5; the D gene is possibly TRBD2 (5 bases). The CDR3 runs to 14 residues. Trimming cost V 7 bases and J 5 bases, with 17 bases left between them. CDR3 region: CASIGSEPGETQYF. In DNA, the CDR3 is TGTGCCAGCATTGGATCCGAGCCGGGGGAGACCCAGTACTTC.

This clonotype has only a few counts. J is TRBJ2-7 and V is TRBV4-1, with 8 bases matching TRBD1. The CDR3 covers 15 residues. J lost 5 bases, V lost 3 bases, and 9 bases had no gene match. Germline V gives CDR1 MGHRA, CDR2 YSYEKL. The CDR3 here is CASSQSWTGSNEQYF. CDR3 bases: TGCGCCAGCAGCCAGTCGTGGACAGGGTCCAACGAGCAGTACTTC.

The chain uses TRBV5-6 and TRBJ2-5; 7 bases map to TRBD1. V dropped 0 bases and J dropped 2; count of bases not matched to a gene: 7. This CDR3 is 16 amino acids long. Germline V gene sequence: CDR1 SGHDT, CDR2 YYEEEE. CDR3 DNA sequence: TGTGCCAGCAGCTTGGCCTATGGACAGGCTCAAGAGACCCAGTACTTC. As protein: CASSLAYGQAQETQYF. Together with reference TRBV5-6 and TRBJ2-5, the CDR3 gives the full variable domain: DAGVTQSPTHLIKTRGQQVTLRCSPKSGHDTVSWYQQALGQGPQFIFQYYEEEERQRGNFPDRFSGHQFPNYSSELNVNALLLGDSALYLCASSLAYGQAQETQYFGPGTRLLVL.

The rearrangement links TRBV5-1 to TRBJ2-3; D not resolved. Looked up from germline, CDR1 is SGHRS and CDR2 is YFSETQ. Trimming shortened V by 1 base and J by 0 bases, and 12 bases separated the two germline ends. The CDR3 contains 16 residues. DNA of the CDR3: TGCGCCAGCAGCTTGCCCCTCGGAGTTAGCACAGATACGCAGTATTTT. This sequence encodes CASSLPLGVSTDTQYF.

At least ten counts were recorded for this clonotype. The genes are TRBV7-6 and TRBJ2-7, with 7 bases lining up with TRBD2. J gave up 1 base and V 2 bases, and 2 bases lay outside the gene matches. The CDR3 is 14 residues long. Germline V gene sequence: CDR1 SGHVS, CDR2 FNYEAQ. The CDR3 loop is CASSLYGRSYEQYF. The CDR3 coding sequence is TGTGCCAGCAGCTTATACGGGAGGTCCTACGAGCAGTACTTC.

The V call is TRBV20-1, the J call TRBJ1-5; tentative D call: TRBD1 (5 bases). Between the trimmed V and J ends, which lost 1 base and 7 bases, there was a span of 11 bases. CDR1 is DFQATT, CDR2 SNEGSKA, per germline (reference sequence). The CDR3 covers 13 residues. Here the CDR3 reads CSARGVRAQPQHF. As DNA, the CDR3 is TGCAGTGCTAGAGGGGTCAGGGCGCAGCCCCAGCATTTT.

The chain couples TRBV20-1 to TRBJ2-7; 9 positions agree with TRBD2. Germline values: CDR1 DFQATT, CDR2 SNEGSKA (reference sequence). The CDR3 runs to 17 residues. V shed 1 base and J 1 base; nucleotides not matched to a gene: 11. CDR3 sequence reads: CSARAPLGLAESYEQYF. The CDR3 nucleotides are TGCAGTGCTAGAGCCCCCCTGGGACTAGCCGAATCCTACGAGCAGTACTTC.

Concerning this clonotype: A clone one base away is much larger, so this may be a read error. V and J are TRBV7-4 and TRBJ2-1, with TRBD2 matching over 13 bases. J gave up 1 base and V 10 bases, and 10 bases lay outside the gene matches. Germline CDR1 is SGHVT and CDR2 is SQSDAQ. The CDR3 loop spans 17 amino acids. The CDR3: CAICRLAGGPSYNEQFF. DNA of the CDR3: TGTGCCATCTGTCGACTAGCGGGAGGACCTTCCTACAATGAGCAGTTCTTC.